This T cell receptor beta chain was observed in a study of technical replicates of blood from several donors. Germline assignment: CDR1 MGHRA and CDR2 YSYEKL. The CDR3 totals 13 residues. V dropped 3 bases and J dropped 5 bases, with 10 bases sitting between them. Profiled with immunoSEQ multiplex PCR; TCRdb holds only in-frame clones, not every one. The sample shows 75,000 to 90,000 clones, roughly 96% of them seen only once. This TCR was recovered from a human donor in good health. The V gene is TRBV4-1, the J gene TRBJ1-2; no definite D call. The sample was T cells isolated from PBMCs. This CDR3 reads CASSQLTGYGYTF. CDR3 nucleotide sequence: TGCGCCAGCAGCCAGTTGACGGGTTATGGCTACACCTTC.